This entry lists 10 T cell receptor beta chains sequenced from one sample in a study of cytomegalovirus exposure and HLA in healthy donors (dated by TCRdb to about 2017). Library preparation was by the immunoSEQ multiplex PCR assay. Not all clones reach the TCRdb copy of this immuneACCESS table, which keeps in-frame sequences only. Checked studies attribute under half of the gap to unresolved V genes and leave the rest unexplained. The sample contains roughly 300,000 clones, roughly 90% of them found a single time. Of the sample, around 0.84% is held by the ten largest clones. Sequencing used PBMCs. All receptors come from a woman younger than 30 in good health and CMV-seronegative.

The V call is TRBV29-1, the J call TRBJ2-1; D unclear. Germline CDR1 and CDR2: SQVTM and ANQGSEA. The V end lost 2 bases, the J end lost 0 bases, and 14 bases lay between the germline ends. The CDR3 totals 16 residues. CDR3: CSVEPPRGISYNEQFF. The CDR3 bases are TGCAGCGTTGAACCACCGCGCGGCATCTCCTACAATGAGCAGTTCTTC.

J is TRBJ1-1 and V is TRBV5-1, with TRBD1 matching 9 bases. The CDR3 consists of 17 residues. Germline V gene sequence: CDR1 SGHRS, CDR2 YFSETQ. Trimming cost V 4 bases and J 1 base; bases outside gene matches: 11. CDR3 amino acids: CASSKGQGRGENTEAFF. CDR3 in DNA: TGCGCCAGCAGCAAGGGACAGGGTAGGGGAGAGAACACTGAAGCTTTCTTT.

The chain joins TRBV30 to TRBJ2-1; 8 positions agree with TRBD1. The CDR3 consists of 14 residues. Germline V lookup: CDR1 GTSNPN, CDR2 SVGIG (reference sequence). The V gene end was trimmed by 2 bases and the J gene end by 4 bases; junction bases not matched to a gene: 4. CDR3 in amino acids: CAWSPGDRYNEQFF. The CDR3, as DNA: TGTGCCTGGAGTCCGGGGGACAGGTACAATGAGCAGTTCTTC.

The chain has TRBV6-6 and TRBJ2-2; TRBD2 matches 8 bases. The CDR3 is 16 amino acids. The germline gives CDR1 MNHNY, CDR2 SVGAGI (reference sequence). V trimming: 4 bases; J trimming: 1 base; junction bases outside the gene matches: 5. The CDR3 sequence is CASSSTLAGNTGELFF. CDR3 in DNA: TGTGCCAGCAGTTCCACGCTAGCGGGGAACACCGGGGAGCTGTTTTTT.

This sequence joins TRBV9 and TRBJ2-5, with 9 bases matching TRBD2. This CDR3 has 14 residues. The junction had 2 bases not matched to a gene; V was cut back by 3 bases and J by 2 bases. Per the germline V gene, CDR1 is SGDLS and CDR2 is YYNGEE. CDR3 DNA: TGTGCCAGCAGCGGGACTAGCGAGCAAGAGACCCAGTACTTC. It is translated as CASSGTSEQETQYF.

DNA for the CDR3: TGCAGCGTCCAGCCGGGACAGAACTCGAACACCGGGGAGCTGTTTTTT. Translating gives CSVQPGQNSNTGELFF. This chain joins TRBV29-1 and TRBJ2-2; 7 bases align to TRBD1. The CDR3 is 16 amino acids. J was trimmed by 0 bases and V by 6 bases; bases with no gene match: 10. Looked up from germline, CDR1 is SQVTM and CDR2 is ANQGSEA.

This chain joins TRBV9 and TRBJ2-7; TRBD2 matches 9 bases. There are 16 residues in the CDR3. V dropped 2 bases and J dropped 6; count of bases not matched to a gene: 12. Germline values: CDR1 SGDLS, CDR2 YYNGEE. The DNA of the CDR3 is TGTGCCAGCAGCGTGCCAGGACTAGCGTGGGTCGGCGAGCAGTACTTC. The encoded protein is CASSVPGLAWVGEQYF.

The J gene is TRBJ1-4, the V gene TRBV6-1, with D unclear. V gave up 3 bases and J gave up 3 bases, with 8 bases separating them. CDR1 is MNHNS, CDR2 SASEGT, per germline. This CDR3 contains 14 residues. CDR3 residues: CASSEGSPNEKLFF. CDR3 DNA sequence: TGTGCCAGCAGTGAGGGGAGCCCTAATGAAAAACTGTTTTTT.

This chain uses TRBV19 with TRBJ1-2; 8 bases are shared with TRBD1. J lost 4 bases, V lost 6 bases, and 13 bases had no gene match. The germline gives CDR1 LNHDA, CDR2 SQIVND (reference sequence). CDR3 length equals 16 residues. CDR3 in DNA: TGTGCCAGTAGCACGACCGGGACAGGCTCCTTCTATGGCTACACCTTC. Its translation is CASSTTGTGSFYGYTF.

J is TRBJ1-2 and V is TRBV27, with 10 bases matching TRBD1. The germline V gene encodes CDR1 MNHEY and CDR2 SMNVEV (reference sequence). With 5 bases clipped from V and 0 bases from J, the junction kept 12 bases outside the gene matches. The CDR3 length is 18 residues. The CDR3 here is CASSPLWGQGSANYGYTF. The CDR3 DNA follows: TGTGCCAGCAGTCCCCTATGGGGACAGGGGAGTGCTAACTATGGCTACACCTTC.